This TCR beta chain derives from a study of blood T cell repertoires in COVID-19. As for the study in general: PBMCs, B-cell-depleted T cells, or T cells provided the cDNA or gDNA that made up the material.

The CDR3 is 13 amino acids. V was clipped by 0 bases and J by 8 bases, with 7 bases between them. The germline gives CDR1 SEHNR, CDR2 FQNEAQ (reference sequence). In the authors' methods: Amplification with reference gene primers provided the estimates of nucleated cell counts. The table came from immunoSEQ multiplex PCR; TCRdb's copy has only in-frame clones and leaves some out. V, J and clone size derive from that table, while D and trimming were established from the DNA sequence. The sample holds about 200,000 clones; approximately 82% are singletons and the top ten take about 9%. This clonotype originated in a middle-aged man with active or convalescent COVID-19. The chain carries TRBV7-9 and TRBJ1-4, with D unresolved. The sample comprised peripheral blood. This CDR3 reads CASSLAGSEKLFF. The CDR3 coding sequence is TGTGCCAGCAGCTTAGCCGGGAGCGAAAAACTGTTTTTT.